Listed below are T cell receptor beta chains from one sample, sequenced in a study of beta chain features in type 1 diabetes. Generated by immunoSEQ multiplex PCR, the TCRdb table keeps only in-frame clones and is missing some. The sample lists a few hundred thousand clones; roughly 17% were seen once. Sequenced sample: naive CD4+ T cells from blood. The receptors were gathered from a young man with type 1 diabetes. CDR3s include the opening cysteine and the closing phenylalanine or tryptophan. D genes are given only for firm matches. Size tells how often a clone was seen (once, few, many) or the class of an expanded clone, and some rows leave it out.

-	TRBJ2-3	TRBV6-5	-	TGTGCCAGCAAGAAGTGGGAGACAGATACGCAGTATTTT	CASKKWETDTQYF
-	TRBJ1-4	TRBV21-1	-	TGTGCCAGCAGCAAAGGGACAGTTCCCCATCGAGGAAAACTGTTTTTT	CASSKGTVPHRGKLFF
-	TRBJ2-5	TRBV28	TRBD1	TGTGCCAGCAGCCCGGGACAGGCAGAGACCCAGTACTTC	CASSPGQAETQYF
-	TRBJ2-3	TRBV5-4	TRBD2	TGTGCCAGCAGCTTGGGGGGTACTAGCGGTGCAGATACGCAGTATTTT	CASSLGGTSGADTQYF
few	TRBJ2-3	TRBV7-9	-	TGTGCCAGCAGCTTAAGCGGCGCAGCAGATACGCAGTATTTT	CASSLSGAADTQYF
-	TRBJ2-1	TRBV19	TRBD1	TGTGCCAGTAGTGTCAGGGGGCTCTCCTACAATGAGCAGTTCTTC	CASSVRGLSYNEQFF
-	TRBJ1-1	TRBV4-1	-	TGCGCCAGCAGCCAACCACAACTGGCTGAAGCTTTCTTT	CASSQPQLAEAFF
-	TRBJ2-7	TRBV14	TRBD2	TGTGCCAGCAGCCGGGGACTAGCGAGGACCTACGAGCAGTACTTC	CASSRGLARTYEQYF
-	TRBJ1-2	TRBV7-2	-	TGTGCCAGCAGCTTAGTCGGGACGGCCGGGGTCTATGGCTACACCTTC	CASSLVGTAGVYGYTF
-	TRBJ2-3	TRBV7-2	-	TGTGCCAGCAGCTTAGCCAGGGCTAGGGGCACAGATACGCAGTATTTT	CASSLARARGTDTQYF
-	TRBJ2-1	TRBV7-2	TRBD2	TGTGCCAGCAGCTCCCTAGCGGGACCCAACAATGAGCAGTTCTTC	CASSSLAGPNNEQFF
few	TRBJ1-2	TRBV29-1	-	TGCAGCGTTGATAGAAGGGACGAAAGCGACTATGGCTACACCTTC	CSVDRRDESDYGYTF
-	TRBJ2-7	TRBV7-2	-	TGTGCCAGCAGCTTACTCTCCGGGAGCTCCTACGAGCAGTACTTC	CASSLLSGSSYEQYF
few	TRBJ2-3	TRBV30	TRBD2	TGTGCCTGGAAGCGGGGGAGCCCAGATACGCAGTATTTT	CAWKRGSPDTQYF